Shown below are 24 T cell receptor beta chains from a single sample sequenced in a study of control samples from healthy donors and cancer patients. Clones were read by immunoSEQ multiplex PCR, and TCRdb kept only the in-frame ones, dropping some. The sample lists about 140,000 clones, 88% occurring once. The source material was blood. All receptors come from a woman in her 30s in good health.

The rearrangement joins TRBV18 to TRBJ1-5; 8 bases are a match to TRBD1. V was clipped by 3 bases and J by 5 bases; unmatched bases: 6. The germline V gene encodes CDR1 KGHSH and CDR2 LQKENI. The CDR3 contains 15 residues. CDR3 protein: CASSPGQGVDQPQHF. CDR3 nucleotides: TGTGCCAGCTCACCCGGACAGGGTGTTGATCAGCCCCAGCATTTT.

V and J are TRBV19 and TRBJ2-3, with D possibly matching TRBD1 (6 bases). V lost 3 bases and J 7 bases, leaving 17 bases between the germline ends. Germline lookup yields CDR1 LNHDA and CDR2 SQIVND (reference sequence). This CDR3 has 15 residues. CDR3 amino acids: CASSITGIQGNTQYF. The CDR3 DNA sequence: TGTGCCAGTAGTATCACCGGGATCCAGGGGAATACGCAGTATTTT.

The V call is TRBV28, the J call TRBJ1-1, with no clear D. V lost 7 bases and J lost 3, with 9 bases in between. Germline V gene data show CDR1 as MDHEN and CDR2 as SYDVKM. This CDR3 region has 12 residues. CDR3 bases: TGTGCCAGCAAAGAGCTACACACTGAAGCTTTCTTT. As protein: CASKELHTEAFF.

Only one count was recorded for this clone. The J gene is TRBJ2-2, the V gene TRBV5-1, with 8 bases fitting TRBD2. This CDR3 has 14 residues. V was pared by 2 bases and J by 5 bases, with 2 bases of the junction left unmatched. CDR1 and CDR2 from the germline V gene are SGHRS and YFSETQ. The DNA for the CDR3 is TGCGCCAGCAGCTTACTAGCGGAGACCGGGGAGCTGTTTTTT. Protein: CASSLLAETGELFF.

CDR3: CASSISGSPPDTQYF. CDR3 bases: TGTGCCAGTAGTATCAGCGGGAGCCCCCCAGATACGCAGTATTTT. This sequence joins TRBV19 and TRBJ2-3; the match to TRBD2 covers 8 bases. CDR3 length: 15 amino acids. Germline CDR1 LNHDA, CDR2 SQIVND (reference sequence). V dropped 3 bases and J dropped 4; count of bases not matched to a gene: 6.

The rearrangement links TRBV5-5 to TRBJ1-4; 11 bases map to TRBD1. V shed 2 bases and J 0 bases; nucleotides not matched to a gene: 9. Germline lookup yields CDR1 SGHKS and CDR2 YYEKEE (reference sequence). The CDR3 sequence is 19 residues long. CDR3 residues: CASSFYPDRGRATNEKLFF. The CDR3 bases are TGTGCCAGCAGCTTTTATCCGGACAGGGGGCGGGCAACTAATGAAAAACTGTTTTTT.

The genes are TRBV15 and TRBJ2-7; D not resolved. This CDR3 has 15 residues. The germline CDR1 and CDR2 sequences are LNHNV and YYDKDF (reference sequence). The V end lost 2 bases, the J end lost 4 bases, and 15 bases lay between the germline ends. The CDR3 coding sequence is TGTGCCACCAGCAGAACCCGTCCTGACCGATACGAGCAGTACTTC. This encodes CATSRTRPDRYEQYF.

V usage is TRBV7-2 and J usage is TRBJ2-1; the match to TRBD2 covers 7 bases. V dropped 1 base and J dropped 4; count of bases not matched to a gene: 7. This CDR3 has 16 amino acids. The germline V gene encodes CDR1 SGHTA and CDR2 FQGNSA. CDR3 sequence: CASSLEASGSYNEQFF. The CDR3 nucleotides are TGTGCCAGCAGCTTAGAGGCTAGCGGCTCATACAATGAGCAGTTCTTC.

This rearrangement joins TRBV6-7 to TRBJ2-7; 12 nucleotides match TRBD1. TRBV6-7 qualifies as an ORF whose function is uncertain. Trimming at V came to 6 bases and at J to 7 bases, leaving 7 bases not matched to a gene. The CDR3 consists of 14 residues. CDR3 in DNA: TGTGCCAGCAGCACGGGACAGGGGGCGTTAGAGCAGTACTTC. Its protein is CASSTGQGALEQYF.

CDR3: CASRGDGFGEKLFF. The CDR3 nucleotides are TGTGCCAGCAGGGGGGACGGCTTTGGAGAAAAACTGTTTTTT. V usage is TRBV2 and J usage is TRBJ1-4; D is perhaps TRBD1 (5 bases). The CDR3 is 14 residues long. V was cut by 6 bases and J by 8 bases, with 16 bases left in between. Germline CDR1 and CDR2: SNHLY and FYNNEI. Full variable domain (rest looked up from reference TRBV2 and TRBJ1-4): EPEVTQTPSHQVTQMGQEVILRCVPISNHLYFYWYRQILGQKVEFLVSFYNNEISEKSEIFDDQFSVERPDGSNFTLKIRSTKLEDSAMYFCASRGDGFGEKLFFGSGTQLSVL.

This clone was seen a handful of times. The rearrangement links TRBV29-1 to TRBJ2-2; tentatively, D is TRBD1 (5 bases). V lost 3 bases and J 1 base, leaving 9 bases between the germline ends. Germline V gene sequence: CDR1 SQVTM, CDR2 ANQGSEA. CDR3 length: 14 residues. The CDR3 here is CSVEGQGNTGELFF. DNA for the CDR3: TGCAGCGTTGAGGGCCAGGGGAACACCGGGGAGCTGTTTTTT.

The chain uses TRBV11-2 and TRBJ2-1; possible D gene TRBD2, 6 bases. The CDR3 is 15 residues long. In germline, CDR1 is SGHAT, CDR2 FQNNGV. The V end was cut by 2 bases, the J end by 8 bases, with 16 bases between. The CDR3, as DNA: TGTGCCAGCAGCTTACCGGGACTCGGTCCTGATGAGCAGTTCTTC. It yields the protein CASSLPGLGPDEQFF.

In DNA form, the CDR3 reads TGCGCCAGCAGTGTAGCAGGGGTATCGGAAGAGCAGTACTTC. Its translation: CASSVAGVSEEQYF. The chain has TRBV10-1 and TRBJ2-7; TRBD1 is a possible D gene (6 bases). V was shortened by 4 bases and J by 7 bases, with 17 bases between the two germline ends. The CDR3 sequence is 14 residues long. CDR1 and CDR2 (germline): WNHNN, SYGVQD (reference sequence).

The DNA of the CDR3 is TGTGCCAGCAGTGACACCTGGGGGACGTCGGGCACAGATACGCAGTATTTT. Its protein product is CASSDTWGTSGTDTQYF. This chain links TRBV6-1 with TRBJ2-3; D is perhaps TRBD1 or TRBD2 (5 bases each). CDR3 length: 17 residues. The V gene lost 3 bases and the J gene lost 1 base, with 17 bases spanning the gap. The germline V gene has CDR1 MNHNS and CDR2 SASEGT.

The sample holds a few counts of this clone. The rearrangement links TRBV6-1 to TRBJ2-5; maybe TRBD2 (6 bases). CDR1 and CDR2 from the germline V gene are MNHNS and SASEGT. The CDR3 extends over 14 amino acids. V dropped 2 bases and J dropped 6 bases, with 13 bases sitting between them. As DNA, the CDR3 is TGTGCCAGCAGTGAATCCCCGGGAGTAAAGACCCAGTACTTC. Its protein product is CASSESPGVKTQYF.

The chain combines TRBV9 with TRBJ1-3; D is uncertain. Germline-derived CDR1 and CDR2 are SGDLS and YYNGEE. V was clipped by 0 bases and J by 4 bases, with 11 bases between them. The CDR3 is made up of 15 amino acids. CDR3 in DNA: TGTGCCAGCAGCGTAGTACCAGGTTCCGGAAACACCATATATTTT. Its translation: CASSVVPGSGNTIYF.

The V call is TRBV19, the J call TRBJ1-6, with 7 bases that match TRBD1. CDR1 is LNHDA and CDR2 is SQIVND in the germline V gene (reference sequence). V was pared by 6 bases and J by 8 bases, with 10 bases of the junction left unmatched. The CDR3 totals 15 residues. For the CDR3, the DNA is TGTGCCAGTAGCCGAAGACAGGGTCAAGATTCACCCCTCCACTTT. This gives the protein CASSRRQGQDSPLHF.

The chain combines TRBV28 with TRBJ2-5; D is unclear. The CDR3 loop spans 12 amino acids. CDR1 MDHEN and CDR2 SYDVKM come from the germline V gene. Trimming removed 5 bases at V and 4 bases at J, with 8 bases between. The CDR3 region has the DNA TGTGCCAGCAGTCCAGAGGTAGAGACCCAGTACTTC. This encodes CASSPEVETQYF. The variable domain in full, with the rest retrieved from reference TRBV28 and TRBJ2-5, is DVKVTQSSRYLVKRTGEKVFLECVQDMDHENMFWYRQDPGLGLRLIYFSYDVKMKEKGDIPEGYSVSREKKERFSLILESASTNQTSMYLCASSPEVETQYFGPGTRLLVL.

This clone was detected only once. Here the CDR3 DNA reads TGTGCCATCAGTGAGGCACTAGCGTTTGATGAGCAGTTCTTC. Protein: CAISEALAFDEQFF. The chain is built from TRBV10-3 and TRBJ2-1, with TRBD2 matching over 7 bases. Germline V gene sequence: CDR1 ENHRY, CDR2 SYGVKD. V lost 2 bases, J lost 8 bases, and 6 bases stayed unmatched. The CDR3 has 14 amino acids.

The chain's CDR3 is CASSPRGVNYEQYF. The CDR3 nucleotides read TGTGCCAGCAGCCCGCGAGGGGTGAACTACGAGCAGTACTTC. The chain carries TRBV7-2 and TRBJ2-7, with D tentatively TRBD1 or TRBD2 (5 bases each). Germline values: CDR1 SGHTA, CDR2 FQGNSA. Trimming took 5 bases from V and 3 from J, leaving 14 bases between them. This CDR3 comprises 14 residues.

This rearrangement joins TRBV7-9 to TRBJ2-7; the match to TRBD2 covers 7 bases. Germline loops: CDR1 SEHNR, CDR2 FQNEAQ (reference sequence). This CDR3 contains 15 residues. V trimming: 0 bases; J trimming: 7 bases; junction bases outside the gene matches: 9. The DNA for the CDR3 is TGTGCCAGCAGCTTAGCGGGAGGGCTGATTGGGGAGCAGTACTTC. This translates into CASSLAGGLIGEQYF.

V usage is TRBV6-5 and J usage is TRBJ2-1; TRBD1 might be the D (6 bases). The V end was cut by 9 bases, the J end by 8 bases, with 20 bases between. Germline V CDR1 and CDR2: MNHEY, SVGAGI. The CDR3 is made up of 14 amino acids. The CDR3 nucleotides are TGTGCCAGTAAAAAAACAGGGCTACTGGATGAGCAGTTCTTC. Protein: CASKKTGLLDEQFF.

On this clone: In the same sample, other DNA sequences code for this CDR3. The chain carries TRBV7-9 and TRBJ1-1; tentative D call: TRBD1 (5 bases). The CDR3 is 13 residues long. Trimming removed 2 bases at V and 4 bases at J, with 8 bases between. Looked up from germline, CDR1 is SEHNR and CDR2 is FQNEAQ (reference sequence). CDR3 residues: CASSLQGSTEAFF. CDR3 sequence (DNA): TGTGCCAGCAGCTTACAGGGAAGCACTGAAGCTTTCTTT.

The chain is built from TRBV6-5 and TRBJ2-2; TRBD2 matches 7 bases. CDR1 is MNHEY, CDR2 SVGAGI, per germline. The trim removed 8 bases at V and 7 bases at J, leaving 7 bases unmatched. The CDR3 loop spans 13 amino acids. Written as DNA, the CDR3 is TGTGCCAGCCTGGCCAGGGAGGGCGGGGAGCTGTTTTTT. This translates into CASLAREGGELFF.